Listed here are 27 T cell receptor beta chains from one sample, sequenced in a study of shared clonotypes between healthy human individuals. Libraries were prepared by immunoSEQ multiplex PCR; TCRdb keeps only in-frame clonotypes and omits some of them. The sample has about 1,900,000 clones, approximately 94% seen once. CD8 cells regarded as naive lacked CD45RO, were positively chosen for CCR7, and omitted terminally differentiated effector memory CD45RA+ cells. Input material: naive CD8+ T cells sorted from blood. These receptor sequences come from a man between 18 and 29 years old in good health.

With regard to this clone: The same CDR3 is also encoded by other DNA sequences in this sample. This chain connects TRBV11-3 to TRBJ2-7; 8 bases are shared with TRBD1. The CDR3 covers 13 residues. J gave up 4 bases and V 5 bases, and 4 bases lay outside the gene matches. Germline CDR1 and CDR2: SGHNT and YENEEA. The DNA for the CDR3 is TGTGCCAGCAGCCTAAGGACAGGGTACGAGCAGTACTTC. This sequence encodes CASSLRTGYEQYF.

The chain combines TRBV28 with TRBJ1-1; D perhaps matches TRBD1 (6 bases). The V end lost 3 bases, the J end lost 5 bases, and 16 bases lay between the germline ends. The germline V gene encodes CDR1 MDHEN and CDR2 SYDVKM. The CDR3 sequence is 15 residues long. CDR3 in DNA: TGTGCCAGCAGTTTTCGCGGGGGGGGCGGAACTGAAGCTTTCTTT. Amino acid sequence: CASSFRGGGGTEAFF.

J is TRBJ2-7 and V is TRBV5-1; a weak D match, TRBD2 (5 bases). Germline assignment: CDR1 SGHRS and CDR2 YFSETQ. The germline V and J ends were trimmed by 4 bases and 5 bases, with 16 bases remaining between them. The length of the CDR3 is 14 residues. The CDR3 nucleotides read TGCGCCAGCAGCCCCGGGATAGGGCTCAACGAGCAGTACTTC. It codes for CASSPGIGLNEQYF.

This rearrangement joins TRBV4-1 to TRBJ2-7; possibly TRBD2 for D (5 bases). Trimming stripped 4 bases from V and 2 bases from J, with 21 bases between. This CDR3 has 17 residues. Germline V lookup: CDR1 MGHRA, CDR2 YSYEKL. The CDR3: CASSPLHTGGLTYEQYF. The DNA of the CDR3 is TGCGCCAGCAGCCCCCTCCACACTGGCGGGCTAACCTACGAGCAGTACTTC.

This clone was seen just once. The genes are TRBV18 and TRBJ2-1; 10 bases match TRBD1. After removal of 3 bases from V and 5 bases from J, the junction contained 1 base not matched to a gene. CDR1 and CDR2 from the germline V gene are KGHSH and LQKENI. CDR3 length: 14 amino acids. DNA for the CDR3: TGTGCCAGCTCACCCGGGACAGGGGACAATGAGCAGTTCTTC. The encoded protein is CASSPGTGDNEQFF.

This sequence joins TRBV7-9 and TRBJ2-5; no definite D call. V gave up 6 bases and J gave up 2 bases, with 19 bases separating them. Per the germline V gene, CDR1 is SEHNR and CDR2 is FQNEAQ (reference sequence). The CDR3 sequence is 16 residues long. CDR3 DNA sequence: TGTGCCAGCAGTCCCGCCGGGCGCAGGTATCAAGAGACCCAGTACTTC. Its protein product is CASSPAGRRYQETQYF.

On this clone itself: Other DNA sequences in the same sample also yield this CDR3. The V call is TRBV5-6, the J call TRBJ2-5; no clear D. The germline CDR1 and CDR2 sequences are SGHDT and YYEEEE. This CDR3 region has 12 residues. Trimming took off 4 bases at V and 0 bases at J, with 4 bases between the two ends. The CDR3 sequence is CASSPDQETQYF. Written as DNA, the CDR3 is TGTGCCAGCAGCCCGGACCAAGAGACCCAGTACTTC.

This chain links TRBV6-6 with TRBJ2-3; 13 positions agree with TRBD2. This CDR3 has 14 amino acids. Germline assignment: CDR1 MNHNY and CDR2 SVGAGI (reference sequence). The CDR3, as DNA: TGTCGGGCCGGACTAGCGGGGGGCACAGATACGCAGTATTTT. Residues: CRAGLAGGTDTQYF.

Turning to this clone: Other DNA sequences from this sample encode an identical CDR3 as well. The V gene is TRBV11-2, the J gene TRBJ2-7; D is perhaps TRBD2 (6 bases). The CDR3 runs 12 residues. V was trimmed by 1 base and J by 6 bases, leaving 7 bases between them. Germline CDR1 and CDR2: SGHAT and FQNNGV. The CDR3 spells CASSLAGGEQYF. CDR3 coding DNA: TGTGCCAGCAGCTTAGCCGGGGGCGAGCAGTACTTC.

In this sample, this clone turned up a few times. Other DNA sequences in this specimen translate into the identical CDR3. CDR3 amino acids: CASSFGDTEAFF. CDR3 coding DNA: TGTGCCAGCAGCTTTGGCGACACTGAAGCTTTCTTT. The genes are TRBV7-9 and TRBJ1-1; D gene ambiguous. From germline, CDR1 is SEHNR and CDR2 FQNEAQ (reference sequence). The CDR3 is 12 residues long. Trimming took off 3 bases at V and 3 bases at J, with 5 bases between the two ends.

The table lists this clone with a count of one. V is TRBV5-1 and J is TRBJ2-2; 7 positions agree with TRBD2. In germline, CDR1 is SGHRS, CDR2 YFSETQ. There are 16 residues in the CDR3. V shed 0 bases and J 3 bases; nucleotides not matched to a gene: 5. The DNA of the CDR3 is TGCGCCAGCAGCTTGGCCGGGGAGGGTTACACCGGGGAGCTGTTTTTT. Encoded protein: CASSLAGEGYTGELFF.

J is TRBJ2-5 and V is TRBV5-8, with D perhaps matching TRBD1 or TRBD2 (5 bases each). The CDR3 is 13 residues long. CDR1 is SGHTS and CDR2 is YDEGEE in the germline V gene. V lost 4 bases and J 3 bases, leaving 10 bases between the germline ends. The CDR3, as DNA: TGTGCCAGCAGCCGGGACGGCGAAGAGACCCAGTACTTC. This codes for CASSRDGEETQYF.

On this clone: Within the sample, other DNA sequences also encode this same CDR3. V and J are TRBV2 and TRBJ2-3, with TRBD2 matching 8 bases. CDR3 length: 15 amino acids. From germline, CDR1 is SNHLY and CDR2 FYNNEI. Unmatched junction bases numbered 0, after V lost 1 base and J lost 0 bases. The CDR3 nucleotides are TGTGCCAGCAGTGAAGGGACTAGCAGCACAGATACGCAGTATTTT. As protein: CASSEGTSSTDTQYF.

The V gene is TRBV14, the J gene TRBJ1-3; D remains ambiguous. Trimming took off 4 bases at V and 2 bases at J, with 9 bases between the two ends. The CDR3 extends over 14 amino acids. Germline CDR1 SGHDN, CDR2 FVKESK. The CDR3 protein is CASSRWGTGNTIYF. The DNA of the CDR3 is TGTGCCAGCAGCCGGTGGGGAACTGGAAACACCATATATTTT.

V is TRBV6-1 and J is TRBJ2-5, with TRBD2 matching over 7 bases. V was pared by 3 bases and J by 2 bases, with 6 bases of the junction left unmatched. CDR3 length: 15 residues. The germline V gene has CDR1 MNHNS and CDR2 SASEGT. Here the CDR3 reads CASSEWTRVQETQYF. CDR3 in DNA: TGTGCCAGCAGTGAGTGGACTAGGGTGCAAGAGACCCAGTACTTC.

V and J are TRBV9 and TRBJ2-5; the D is unclear. Germline V CDR1 and CDR2: SGDLS, YYNGEE. This CDR3 has 13 residues. V was shortened by 4 bases and J by 2 bases, with 9 bases between the two germline ends. DNA of the CDR3: TGTGCCAGCAGCCCCCCCGATCAAGAGACCCAGTACTTC. Its translation: CASSPPDQETQYF.

This clone occurred a few times. Other DNA sequences in the same sample also yield this CDR3. The chain employs TRBV30 and TRBJ1-1; maybe TRBD1 (6 bases). CDR3 length: 14 amino acids. Germline CDR1 GTSNPN, CDR2 SVGIG (reference sequence). Trimming cost V 0 bases and J 4 bases, with 12 bases left between them. The CDR3 sequence: CAWSVLGGSTEAFF. The DNA of the CDR3 is TGTGCCTGGAGTGTTCTGGGGGGCAGCACTGAAGCTTTCTTT.

This clone has a single count. The rearrangement links TRBV5-1 to TRBJ1-1; 7 nucleotides match TRBD1. The CDR3 has 14 residues. V lost 4 bases and J lost 0; bases outside the gene matches: 3. The germline gives CDR1 SGHRS, CDR2 YFSETQ. The DNA of the CDR3 is TGCGCCAGCAGCACGGGACAGCTGAACACTGAAGCTTTCTTT. As protein: CASSTGQLNTEAFF.

This clone was counted a single time. The sample contains more than one DNA sequence encoding this CDR3. The V gene is TRBV5-4, the J gene TRBJ2-3; 7 positions agree with TRBD2. This CDR3 spans 15 amino acids. The germline V gene encodes CDR1 SGHNT and CDR2 YYREEE (reference sequence). V lost 0 bases to trimming and J lost 2 bases; unmatched junction nucleotides: 3. Here the CDR3 DNA reads TGTGCCAGCAGCTTGGGGCTAGCGGACACAGATACGCAGTATTTT. This sequence encodes CASSLGLADTDTQYF.

The V gene is TRBV21-1, the J gene TRBJ1-6. TRBV21-1 is labeled a pseudogene. The CDR3 runs 14 residues. As DNA, the CDR3 is TGTGCCACCTCGGAGGGCTCCTATAATTCACCCCTCCACTTT. Translated, it gives CATSEGSYNSPLHF.

This clone has a handful of counts. The same CDR3 can be traced to other DNA sequences in this sample. The chain has TRBV19 and TRBJ1-5; weak D call: TRBD1 (6 bases). CDR3 length: 13 amino acids. Germline values: CDR1 LNHDA, CDR2 SQIVND (reference sequence). Trimming pared 4 bases from V and 2 bases from J, leaving 6 bases between. CDR3 region: CASSTGGNQPQHF. CDR3 bases: TGTGCCAGTAGTACAGGGGGCAATCAGCCCCAGCATTTT.

The gene calls are TRBV6-5 and TRBJ1-2; TRBD1 matches 10 bases. Germline-derived CDR1 and CDR2 are MNHEY and SVGAGI. This CDR3 is built from 14 residues. V lost 6 bases and J lost 8; bases outside the gene matches: 9. The CDR3 loop reads CASSAGTGAEGYTF. The CDR3 DNA is TGTGCCAGCAGCGCCGGGACAGGGGCCGAGGGCTACACCTTC.

This chain connects TRBV6-1 to TRBJ2-2, with D perhaps matching TRBD1 (5 bases). This CDR3 is built from 16 residues. V gave up 3 bases and J gave up 2 bases, with 13 bases separating them. The germline V gene has CDR1 MNHNS and CDR2 SASEGT. DNA for the CDR3: TGTGCCAGCAGTGATTTAGGCAGGGTAAACACCGGGGAGCTGTTTTTT. Encoded protein: CASSDLGRVNTGELFF.

The J gene is TRBJ1-1, the V gene TRBV30; D unresolved. V shed 1 base and J shed 4 bases, with 13 bases lying between them. This CDR3 is built from 14 residues. The germline V gene has CDR1 GTSNPN and CDR2 SVGIG (reference sequence). The CDR3 DNA is TGTGCCTGGAGTGAGATGGGTTCGAGCACTGAAGCTTTCTTT. Translated, it gives CAWSEMGSSTEAFF.

The V and J genes are TRBV30 and TRBJ2-7; D possibly corresponds to TRBD2 (5 bases). CDR1 GTSNPN and CDR2 SVGIG come from the germline V gene (reference sequence). Trimming stripped 4 bases from V and 2 bases from J, with 6 bases between. The CDR3 has 11 residues. In DNA, the CDR3 is TGTGCCTGGACGGAGGCCTACGAGCAGTACTTC. Translating it yields CAWTEAYEQYF. The full variable domain, in which reference TRBV30 and TRBJ2-7 provide the parts outside the CDR3, is SQTIHQWPATLVQPVGSPLSLECTVEGTSNPNLYWYRQAAGRGLQLLFYSVGIGQISSEVPQNLSASRPQDRQFILSSKKLLLSDSGFYLCAWTEAYEQYFGPGTRLTVT.

About this clone: One base away lies a much larger clone, so this may be a sequencing read error. Additional DNA sequences in this sample encode the identical CDR3. The genes are TRBV14 and TRBJ2-2, with D hard to call. The V gene's germline CDR1 is SGHDN and CDR2 FVKESK. Between the trimmed V and J ends, which lost 4 bases and 3 bases, there was a span of 3 bases. The length of the CDR3 is 12 residues. The CDR3 DNA follows: TGTGCCAGCAGCCCGGACACCGGGGAGCTGTTTTTT. Translated: CASSPDTGELFF.

This chain connects TRBV9 to TRBJ2-3; TRBD1 agrees at 9 bases. V was clipped by 4 bases and J by 3 bases; unmatched bases: 3. This CDR3 is built from 14 residues. Germline V gene lookup returns CDR1 SGDLS and CDR2 YYNGEE. The CDR3 is CASSLTGGTDTQYF. In DNA, the CDR3 is TGTGCCAGCAGCTTGACAGGGGGGACAGATACGCAGTATTTT.